The next 30 T cell receptor beta chains were all read from a single sample in a study of memory CD4+ T cells and cytomegalovirus serostatus. Single viable CD3+CD4+CD8-CD45RO+ cells were sorted as the memory CD4+ T cells. Repertoires were generated with immunoSEQ multiplex PCR, while TCRdb's copy carries only in-frame clones and drops some. The sample holds 50,000 or so clones, about 80% seen once. The sample consisted of memory CD4+ T cells from blood. These receptors were taken from an adult in good health and CMV-seronegative.

The rearrangement uses TRBV11-2 and TRBJ2-2; D gene ambiguous. Germline V CDR1 and CDR2: SGHAT, FQNNGV. Trimming left V 2 bases short and J 2 bases short, with 3 bases between. The CDR3 length is 13 residues. For the CDR3, the DNA is TGTGCCAGCAGCTTACTAAACACCGGGGAGCTGTTTTTT. This translates into CASSLLNTGELFF.

This sequence joins TRBV5-1 and TRBJ2-1; 8 bases agree with TRBD2. The CDR3 is 15 residues long. Germline CDR1 reads SGHRS; CDR2 reads YFSETQ. The V gene end was trimmed by 1 base and the J gene end by 6 bases; junction bases not matched to a gene: 6. CDR3 residues: CASSLTAGGSNEQFF. In nucleotides, the CDR3 is TGCGCCAGCAGCTTGACGGCGGGGGGTTCCAATGAGCAGTTCTTC. Combining the CDR3 with reference TRBV5-1 and TRBJ2-1 gives the whole variable domain KAGVTQTPRYLIKTRGQQVTLSCSPISGHRSVSWYQQTPGQGLQFLFEYFSETQRNKGNFPGRFSGRQFSNSRSEMNVSTLELGDSALYLCASSLTAGGSNEQFFGPGTRLTVL.

This chain uses TRBV19 with TRBJ1-2; unclear D gene. This CDR3 region has 16 residues. Germline V gene sequence: CDR1 LNHDA, CDR2 SQIVND (reference sequence). The V and J ends lost 6 bases and 1 base respectively, with 18 bases between them. The CDR3 nucleotides are TGTGCCAGTAGGGCAAACAGAGCTCCACTTAACTATGGCTACACCTTC. Translation: CASRANRAPLNYGYTF.

This chain links TRBV10-2 with TRBJ1-1; tentatively, D is TRBD1 (6 bases). The V end lost 3 bases, the J end lost 4 bases, and 9 bases lay between the germline ends. CDR3 length: 13 residues. Germline loops: CDR1 WSHSY, CDR2 SAAADI. CDR3 DNA: TGCGCCAGCAGTGAAGGGGGGAGCACTGAAGCTTTCTTT. Its translation is CASSEGGSTEAFF.

The rearrangement links TRBV11-2 to TRBJ1-6, with D perhaps matching TRBD1 (6 bases). Trimming left V 1 base short and J 9 bases short, with 13 bases between. CDR3 length: 15 amino acids. Germline-derived CDR1 and CDR2 are SGHAT and FQNNGV. This CDR3 reads CASSLAGAQTSPLHF. DNA of the CDR3: TGTGCCAGCAGCTTAGCGGGGGCCCAAACTTCACCCCTCCACTTT.

The rearrangement links TRBV14 to TRBJ1-4; D is perhaps TRBD1 (5 bases). CDR1 is SGHDN, CDR2 FVKESK, per germline. The CDR3 covers 16 residues. Trimming shortened V by 1 base and J by 0 bases, and 9 bases separated the two germline ends. The CDR3 region has the DNA TGTGCCAGCAGCCAAGCGGGGCTTGCAACTAATGAAAAACTGTTTTTT. Amino acids: CASSQAGLATNEKLFF.

This chain connects TRBV19 to TRBJ1-5; 8 bases match TRBD1. The germline V gene encodes CDR1 LNHDA and CDR2 SQIVND (reference sequence). The CDR3 is made up of 16 amino acids. V trimming: 4 bases; J trimming: 6 bases; junction bases outside the gene matches: 11. CDR3 coding DNA: TGTGCCAGTAGTACGCGGACAGGGCGAGGGGTTCAGCCCCAGCATTTT. Its protein is CASSTRTGRGVQPQHF.

The rearrangement uses TRBV7-6 and TRBJ2-3, with 9 bases identical to TRBD2. CDR1 is SGHVS, CDR2 FNYEAQ, per germline. V shed 6 bases, J shed 2 bases, and the junction held 9 bases outside the gene matches. The CDR3 is 16 residues long. The CDR3 region is CASRYGVAGDTDTQYF. The CDR3 DNA sequence: TGTGCCAGCAGGTATGGGGTAGCGGGAGACACAGATACGCAGTATTTT.

The V call is TRBV10-1, the J call TRBJ1-3; TRBD1 aligns across 8 bases. Germline V lookup: CDR1 WNHNN, CDR2 SYGVQD (reference sequence). CDR3 length: 14 residues. Losses at the gene ends were 6 bases for V and 4 bases for J; bases not matched to a gene: 5. DNA of the CDR3: TGCGCCAGCAGCGACCGGACAGGGGGAAACACCATATATTTT. Translating it yields CASSDRTGGNTIYF.

The chain has TRBV6-1 and TRBJ2-2, with TRBD1 identical over 8 bases. The CDR3 contains 15 residues. V was pared by 5 bases and J by 3 bases, with 5 bases of the junction left unmatched. CDR1 and CDR2 (germline): MNHNS, SASEGT. The chain's CDR3 is CASSLLQGDTGELFF. The DNA of the CDR3 is TGTGCCAGCAGTCTTTTACAGGGGGACACCGGGGAGCTGTTTTTT.

This clone was recorded a few times. The J gene is TRBJ2-1, the V gene TRBV5-4, with D perhaps being TRBD1 or TRBD2 (5 bases each). Per the germline V gene, CDR1 is SGHNT and CDR2 is YYREEE (reference sequence). The CDR3 is made up of 16 amino acids. V was clipped by 1 base and J by 4 bases, with 15 bases between them. CDR3 protein: CASSLLGGGVYNEQFF. CDR3 bases: TGTGCCAGCAGCTTGTTAGGTGGGGGAGTTTACAATGAGCAGTTCTTC.

J is TRBJ2-2 and V is TRBV11-3, with D perhaps being TRBD1 or TRBD2 (6 bases each). Germline V gives CDR1 SGHNT, CDR2 YENEEA. Trimming left V 5 bases short and J 8 bases short, with 15 bases between. The CDR3 has 14 residues. CDR3 nucleotides: TGTGCCAGCAGCAGATCTACAGGGAGGGGGGAGCTGTTTTTT. Translated: CASSRSTGRGELFF. Drawing the rest from reference TRBV11-3 and TRBJ2-2, the complete variable domain is EAGVVQSPRYKIIEKKQPVAFWCNPISGHNTLYWYLQNLGQGPELLIRYENEEAVDDSQLPKDRFSAERLKGVDSTLKIQPAELGDSAVYLCASSRSTGRGELFFGEGSRLTVL.

The chain joins TRBV18 to TRBJ2-7; possible D gene TRBD1, 5 bases. Trimming removed 2 bases from V and 6 bases from J, with 14 bases in between. Germline V CDR1 and CDR2: KGHSH, LQKENI. The CDR3 has 14 residues. CDR3 bases: TGTGCCAGCTCACCATCTTCAGGGTTGGGCGAGCAGTACTTC. It is translated as CASSPSSGLGEQYF.

V is TRBV6-1 and J is TRBJ2-3; D not certain. Germline V gives CDR1 MNHNS, CDR2 SASEGT. V was clipped by 1 base and J by 3 bases, with 11 bases between them. This CDR3 has 15 residues. The CDR3 is CASSEGDFSTDTQYF. In DNA form, the CDR3 reads TGTGCCAGCAGTGAAGGAGATTTCAGTACAGATACGCAGTATTTT.

This clone occurred a few times. The J gene is TRBJ1-5, the V gene TRBV1. TRBV1 is marked as a pseudogene. This CDR3 is built from 17 residues. The DNA for the CDR3 is TGCACCAGCAGCCAAGATTGCCGGGGGTTTGGCAATCAGCCCCAGCATTTT. Protein: CTSSQDCRGFGNQPQHF.

This chain joins TRBV7-9 and TRBJ1-6, with a weak D call TRBD1 (5 bases). Germline lookup yields CDR1 SEHNR and CDR2 FQNEAQ (reference sequence). This CDR3 has 16 residues. V was shortened by 5 bases and J by 5 bases, with 16 bases between the two germline ends. The CDR3 sequence is CASSPSRGVNNSPLHF. CDR3 in DNA: TGTGCCAGCAGCCCCTCCCGGGGGGTTAATAATTCACCCCTCCACTTT.

The gene calls are TRBV2 and TRBJ2-1, with 8 bases lining up with TRBD2. Germline values: CDR1 SNHLY, CDR2 FYNNEI. V lost 3 bases, J lost 2 bases, and 3 bases stayed unmatched. CDR3 size: 15 residues. In DNA form, the CDR3 reads TGTGCCAGCAGTGAGGGTAGCGGGGCCTACAATGAGCAGTTCTTC. It codes for CASSEGSGAYNEQFF.

The V gene is TRBV5-6, the J gene TRBJ2-7, with a weak D call TRBD2 (6 bases). The CDR3 is made up of 16 amino acids. Germline V gives CDR1 SGHDT, CDR2 YYEEEE. Trimming stripped 1 base from V and 7 bases from J, with 21 bases between. The CDR3 reads CASSLLLGGVEGEQYF. CDR3 nucleotides: TGTGCCAGCAGCTTGTTGTTAGGAGGGGTTGAGGGGGAGCAGTACTTC. Looking up the rest from reference TRBV5-6 and TRBJ2-7 gives the full variable domain: DAGVTQSPTHLIKTRGQQVTLRCSPKSGHDTVSWYQQALGQGPQFIFQYYEEEERQRGNFPDRFSGHQFPNYSSELNVNALLLGDSALYLCASSLLLGGVEGEQYFGPGTRLTVT.

The rearrangement joins TRBV28 to TRBJ2-3; no clear D gene. Germline V gives CDR1 MDHEN, CDR2 SYDVKM. Trimming left V 10 bases short and J 3 bases short, with 14 bases between. This CDR3 spans 13 amino acids. This CDR3 is CATKKVVTDTQYF. CDR3 sequence (DNA): TGTGCCACGAAAAAGGTCGTTACAGATACGCAGTATTTT. Drawing the rest from reference TRBV28 and TRBJ2-3, the complete variable domain is DVKVTQSSRYLVKRTGEKVFLECVQDMDHENMFWYRQDPGLGLRLIYFSYDVKMKEKGDIPEGYSVSREKKERFSLILESASTNQTSMYLCATKKVVTDTQYFGPGTRLTVL.

This clone was seen only a few times. The genes are TRBV13 and TRBJ1-1; no firm D call. Germline V CDR1 and CDR2: PRHDT, FYEKMQ (reference sequence). The V end was cut by 6 bases, the J end by 0 bases, with 8 bases between. The CDR3 length is 13 residues. The CDR3 loop reads CASSKGLNTEAFF. The CDR3 DNA reads as TGTGCCAGCAGTAAGGGTCTGAACACTGAAGCTTTCTTT.

As to this clone: This sample also contains other DNA sequences that code for the same CDR3. The J gene is TRBJ2-7, the V gene TRBV18; the D is unclear. CDR3 size: 12 residues. Germline V gene data show CDR1 as KGHSH and CDR2 as LQKENI. V was clipped by 6 bases and J by 3 bases, with 9 bases between them. The CDR3 sequence is CASSPGVYEQYF. As DNA, the CDR3 is TGTGCCAGCTCCCCGGGTGTCTACGAGCAGTACTTC.

This rearrangement joins TRBV10-2 to TRBJ2-7; 13 bases align to TRBD2. Germline V gene sequence: CDR1 WSHSY, CDR2 SAAADI. The V gene end was trimmed by 4 bases and the J gene end by 7 bases; junction bases not matched to a gene: 13. The CDR3 totals 17 residues. The CDR3 sequence: CASSGSRTSGRLKEQYF. CDR3 DNA: TGCGCCAGCAGTGGGTCCCGGACTAGCGGGAGACTAAAAGAGCAGTACTTC.

V gene TRBV7-3 combines with J gene TRBJ2-3; D is unresolved. Germline CDR1 is SGHTA and CDR2 is FQGTGA. Trimming pared 2 bases from V and 8 bases from J, leaving 5 bases between. The CDR3 loop spans 11 amino acids. The CDR3 reads CASSLRGTQYF. The CDR3 bases are TGTGCCAGCAGCTTACGCGGTACGCAGTATTTT. The whole variable domain, remainder taken from reference TRBV7-3 and TRBJ2-3, is GAGVSQTPSNKVTEKGKYVELRCDPISGHTALYWYRQSLGQGPEFLIYFQGTGAADDSGLPNDRFFAVRPEGSVSTLKIQRTERGDSAVYLCASSLRGTQYFGPGTRLTVL.

As to this clone: The germline gene is not matched at one end of the junction; a read error may be the cause. The chain has TRBV7-7 and TRBJ2-1, with 7 positions matching TRBD1. Germline V gene data show CDR1 as SSHAT and CDR2 as FNYEAQ (reference sequence). This CDR3 spans 13 amino acids. In DNA form, the CDR3 reads TGTGCTAGCAGCCTGGGACAGACGAATGAGCAGTTCTTC. It encodes CASSLGQTNEQFF.

The rearrangement joins TRBV19 to TRBJ1-2; D might be TRBD1 (6 bases). Trimming took 2 bases from V and 2 from J, leaving 21 bases between them. CDR3 length: 18 amino acids. Germline V gives CDR1 LNHDA, CDR2 SQIVND (reference sequence). CDR3 DNA sequence: TGTGCCAGTAGTATATATTCGGGGGGCCCCGACTACAACTATGGCTACACCTTC. The encoded protein is CASSIYSGGPDYNYGYTF.

This chain uses TRBV27 with TRBJ2-3; no reliable D call. Per germline, CDR1 MNHEY and CDR2 SMNVEV (reference sequence). CDR3 size: 12 residues. The V end lost 5 bases, the J end lost 2 bases, and 5 bases lay between the germline ends. CDR3 in DNA: TGTGCCAGCAGTCCGACCACAGATACGCAGTATTTT. Its protein product is CASSPTTDTQYF.

V usage is TRBV15 and J usage is TRBJ2-1; D not certain. The CDR3 has 11 residues. With 0 bases removed from V and 10 bases from J, the gap between germline ends came to 4 bases. In germline, CDR1 is LNHNV, CDR2 YYDKDF (reference sequence). The CDR3 DNA is TGTGCCACCAGCAGAGATCCGGAGCAGTTCTTC. Translation gives CATSRDPEQFF.

The chain links TRBV6-1 to TRBJ2-5, with 9 nucleotides matching TRBD1. CDR3 length equals 15 residues. CDR1 is MNHNS and CDR2 is SASEGT in the germline V gene. After removal of 4 bases from V and 4 bases from J, the junction contained 7 bases not matched to a gene. The CDR3 protein is CASSVWGQGGETQYF. CDR3 sequence (DNA): TGTGCCAGCAGTGTATGGGGACAGGGAGGAGAGACCCAGTACTTC.

This clone has just a few counts. The chain has TRBV6-5 and TRBJ1-3; D remains unclear. This CDR3 has 15 amino acids. V was trimmed by 7 bases and J by 4 bases, leaving 17 bases between them. Germline loops: CDR1 MNHEY, CDR2 SVGAGI. This CDR3 is CASTPHNSGGNTIYF. CDR3 bases: TGTGCCAGCACCCCCCATAATTCGGGAGGAAACACCATATATTTT.

This chain links TRBV2 with TRBJ2-4; possibly TRBD1 or TRBD2 for D (5 bases each). CDR1 SNHLY and CDR2 FYNNEI come from the germline V gene. This CDR3 contains 15 residues. The V gene lost 8 bases and the J gene lost 0 bases, with 14 bases spanning the gap. CDR3: CASGDAMLAKNIQYF. The CDR3, as DNA: TGTGCCAGCGGGGACGCAATGCTAGCCAAAAACATTCAGTACTTC.